This TCR beta chain was sequenced for a study of blood T cell repertoires in COVID-19. Germline loops: CDR1 SGHRS, CDR2 YFSETQ. Unmatched junction bases numbered 4, after V lost 4 bases and J lost 7 bases. The CDR3 runs to 13 residues. TCRdb's copy holds only in-frame clones and misses some; the assay was immunoSEQ multiplex PCR. The table records just over 250,000 clones, 80% to 90% of them present only once. Concerning this clone: Other DNA sequences from this sample encode an identical CDR3 as well.

The source material was peripheral blood. The chain has TRBV5-1 and TRBJ1-5; 8 bases are a match to TRBD1. The sequence was collected from a woman aged 45-59 years with acute or convalescent COVID-19. The CDR3 is CASSPDRDQPQHF. In DNA form, the CDR3 reads TGCGCCAGCAGCCCGGACAGGGACCAGCCCCAGCATTTT.